Listed here are 22 T cell receptor beta chains from one sample, sequenced in a study of T-cell memory formation after mild COVID-19. TCRdb re-called the 5' RACE reads through MiXCR, storing one row per CDR3 protein. The data hold 220,000 or so distinct CDR3 sequences, with approximately 10% observed a single time. What was sequenced was PBMCs or a T cell subset sorted from them (not recorded which). Every receptor here comes from a young man who had mild COVID-19 (a few samples of this study predate the infection). Cell type and time point are not known.

This chain joins TRBV29-1 and TRBJ2-7, with TRBD1 matching over 11 bases. CDR1 SQVTM and CDR2 ANQGSEA come from the germline V gene. V was clipped by 6 bases and J by 0 bases; unmatched bases: 4. The CDR3 is made up of 14 amino acids. CDR3 nucleotide sequence: TGCAGCGTGTCCGGGACAGGGGGCTCCTACGAGCAGTACGTC. This codes for CSVSGTGGSYEQYV.

This chain connects TRBV6-5 to TRBJ1-1, with 7 bases matching TRBD1. CDR1 is MNHEY and CDR2 is SVGAGI in the germline V gene. The junction had 9 bases not matched to a gene; V was cut back by 6 bases and J by 8 bases. The CDR3 sequence is 13 residues long. CDR3 coding DNA: TGTGCCAGCAGAAACCCGACAGGGACCGAAGCTTTCTTT. It translates to CASRNPTGTEAFF.

This rearrangement joins TRBV12-3 or TRBV12-4 to TRBJ2-1, with 9 bases fitting TRBD1. The CDR3 runs to 12 residues. V shed 4 bases, J shed 11 bases, and the junction held 3 bases outside the gene matches. The CDR3 DNA is TGTGCCAGCAGTTCAGACAGGGGGAAGCAGTTCTTC. Residues: CASSSDRGKQFF.

This clonotype was picked up a small number of times. V usage is TRBV7-9 and J usage is TRBJ1-1; 7 bases match TRBD1. V shed 5 bases, J shed 0 bases, and the junction held 3 bases outside the gene matches. CDR1 is SEHNR, CDR2 FQNEAQ, per germline (reference sequence). CDR3 length: 14 residues. CDR3 bases: TGTGCCAGCAGCGTGGGACAGATGAACACTGAAGCTTTCTTT. It translates to CASSVGQMNTEAFF.

The table lists this clonotype with a few counts. This chain uses TRBV11-3 with TRBJ2-7; 8 nucleotides agree with TRBD1. V was clipped by 2 bases and J by 2 bases; unmatched bases: 5. The CDR3 is made up of 15 amino acids. Germline V lookup: CDR1 SGHNT, CDR2 YENEEA. CDR3 in DNA: TGTGCCAGCAGCTTATACTCAGGGGGCACCTACGAGCAGTACTTC. It encodes CASSLYSGGTYEQYF. Based on the CDR3 plus reference TRBV11-3 and TRBJ2-7, the full variable domain is EAGVVQSPRYKIIEKKQPVAFWCNPISGHNTLYWYLQNLGQGPELLIRYENEEAVDDSQLPKDRFSAERLKGVDSTLKIQPAELGDSAVYLCASSLYSGGTYEQYFGPGTRLTVT.

The gene calls are TRBV15 and TRBJ2-2, with TRBD2 matching 7 bases. CDR1 and CDR2 (germline): LNHNV, YYDKDF (reference sequence). Trimming cost V 1 base and J 3 bases; bases outside gene matches: 2. The CDR3 is 15 residues long. The chain's CDR3 is CATSRGEGYTGELFF. For the CDR3, the DNA is TGTGCCACCAGCAGAGGGGAGGGTTACACCGGGGAGCTGTTTTTT.

This clonotype has just a few counts. The chain recombines TRBV5-1 with TRBJ1-2, with D hard to call. The CDR3 has 14 residues. Trimming took off 3 bases at V and 6 bases at J, with 15 bases between the two ends. Germline loops: CDR1 SGHRS, CDR2 YFSETQ. The CDR3 reads CASSYAGQENGYTF. CDR3 coding DNA: TGCGCCAGCAGCTACGCGGGCCAAGAGAATGGCTACACCTTC.

Written as DNA, the CDR3 is TGTGCCACCAGTGATCCCGGGACAGGGGTTACCGGGGAGCTGTTTTTT. Translating gives CATSDPGTGVTGELFF. The rearrangement uses TRBV24-1 and TRBJ2-2; 10 nucleotides align to TRBD1. CDR3 length equals 16 residues. J gave up 5 bases and V 3 bases, and 5 bases lay outside the gene matches. Germline V gene lookup returns CDR1 KGHDR and CDR2 SFDVKD.

This clonotype has more than one count but fewer than ten. The V call is TRBV6-2 or TRBV6-3, the J call TRBJ1-2; 8 bases match TRBD1. Germline V lookup: CDR1 MNHEY, CDR2 SVGEGT. V was pared by 7 bases and J by 5 bases, with 12 bases of the junction left unmatched. The CDR3 has 15 amino acids. CDR3 sequence reads: CASTSEAGGYYGYTF. For the CDR3, the DNA is TGTGCCAGCACCTCCGAAGCAGGGGGCTATTATGGCTACACCTTC.

This clonotype was counted ten times or more. The chain recombines TRBV20-1 with TRBJ2-4; D uncertain. V was trimmed by 5 bases and J by 2 bases, leaving 16 bases between them. Germline CDR1 and CDR2: DFQATT and SNEGSKA (reference sequence). CDR3 length equals 15 residues. Here the CDR3 reads CSAPRVSVSKNIQYF. In DNA form, the CDR3 reads TGCAGTGCTCCCCGTGTTTCGGTCTCCAAAAACATTCAGTACTTC.

The V gene is TRBV6-5, the J gene TRBJ1-4; D perhaps matches TRBD1 (5 bases). Germline V gene data show CDR1 as MNHEY and CDR2 as SVGAGI. Trimming removed 0 bases from V and 11 bases from J, with 13 bases in between. CDR3 size: 14 residues. In nucleotides, the CDR3 is TGTGCCAGCAGTTACTCCCTGCCAGGGTCGAAACTGTTTTTT. It specifies CASSYSLPGSKLFF.

There are a few counts of this clonotype. The chain uses TRBV5-6 and TRBJ2-7; D ambiguous. Trimming left V 1 base short and J 2 bases short, with 19 bases between. Germline CDR1 reads SGHDT; CDR2 reads YYEEEE. The CDR3 consists of 17 residues. This CDR3 reads CASSLTPGPMFAYEQYV. CDR3 sequence (DNA): TGTGCCAGCAGCTTGACCCCTGGACCGATGTTTGCCTACGAGCAGTACGTC.

The chain carries TRBV11-2 and TRBJ1-4, with D perhaps matching TRBD1 (5 bases). The CDR3 is 14 residues long. V lost 3 bases to trimming and J lost 10 bases, with 15 bases between them. Germline V CDR1 and CDR2: SGHAT, FQNNGV. The CDR3 DNA follows: TGTGCCAGCAGCTTGGGGACGGAGTCCGGAAAACTGTTTTTT. Residues: CASSLGTESGKLFF.

The chain employs TRBV24-1 and TRBJ2-1, with 7 bases identical to TRBD2. Germline loops: CDR1 KGHDR, CDR2 SFDVKD. Germline trimming cut 5 bases from V and 10 bases from J; bases unmatched to any gene: 10. The CDR3 totals 14 residues. The CDR3 DNA sequence: TGTGCCACCAGTGGTACAGTCGGGGAGGGGGAGCAGTTCTTC. Its translation: CATSGTVGEGEQFF.

This clonotype turned up a few times. The V call is TRBV7-2, the J call TRBJ1-2; no clear D gene. The ends were cut back, 2 bases at V and 6 bases at J, with 13 bases in the middle. CDR3 length: 14 residues. Germline V CDR1 and CDR2: SGHTA, FQGNSA. The CDR3 protein is CASSLFFGVHGYTF. CDR3 nucleotide sequence: TGTGCCAGCAGCTTATTTTTTGGGGTCCATGGCTACACCTTC.

This clonotype was seen many times. This chain connects TRBV18 to TRBJ2-5; the match to TRBD2 covers 11 bases. Per the germline V gene, CDR1 is KGHSH and CDR2 is LQKENI. This CDR3 contains 16 residues. The ends lost 3 bases at V and 2 bases at J; junction bases unmatched: 5. CDR3: CASSPGLAAIQETQYF. CDR3 nucleotide sequence: TGTGCCAGCTCACCGGGACTAGCGGCGATACAAGAGACCCAGTACTTC.

This CDR3 is CASSFSNEGEQFF. The CDR3 bases are TGTGCCAGCAGCTTCTCCAACGAGGGCGAGCAGTTCTTC. The chain employs TRBV7-2 and TRBJ2-1; possible D gene TRBD2, 5 bases. V was pared by 3 bases and J by 10 bases, with 13 bases between. Germline V gene sequence: CDR1 SGHTA, CDR2 FQGNSA. The CDR3 totals 13 residues.

In this sample, this clonotype turned up a few times. This sequence joins TRBV21-1 and TRBJ2-7. TRBV21-1 is reported as a pseudogene. This CDR3 has 12 amino acids. The CDR3 here is CASSNGKHSGYV. CDR3 DNA: TGTGCCAGCAGCAATGGTAAACACTCGGGGTACGTC.

This clonotype has a handful of counts. This rearrangement joins TRBV10-3 to TRBJ1-4, with D uncertain. Trimming stripped 7 bases from V and 6 bases from J, with 18 bases between. The CDR3 contains 15 residues. The germline CDR1 and CDR2 sequences are ENHRY and SYGVKD. CDR3 sequence: CAINTREERDEKLFF. The CDR3 coding sequence is TGTGCCATCAATACTAGGGAGGAAAGGGATGAAAAACTGTTTTTT.

The chain joins TRBV28 to TRBJ1-5; D is uncertain. V lost 6 bases and J 7 bases, leaving 16 bases between the germline ends. This CDR3 spans 14 amino acids. CDR1 and CDR2 (germline): MDHEN, SYDVKM. The CDR3 coding sequence is TGTGCCAGCAGGGGGTGGTCGGGGATACAGCCCCAGCATTTT. Encoded protein: CASRGWSGIQPQHF.

The chain is built from TRBV24-1 and TRBJ2-1, with D uncertain. The V end lost 4 bases, the J end lost 5 bases, and 14 bases lay between the germline ends. This CDR3 comprises 15 residues. The germline V gene has CDR1 KGHDR and CDR2 SFDVKD. DNA of the CDR3: TGTGCCACCAGTGACATAGGACGGGCCAACAATGAGCAGTTCTTC. It codes for CATSDIGRANNEQFF.

This clonotype has just a few counts. Relative to the germline gene, one junction end is altered; a read error may explain this. The chain recombines TRBV30 with TRBJ1-5; D remains unclear. CDR1 and CDR2 (germline): GTSNPN, SVGIG (reference sequence). The CDR3 runs 12 residues. CDR3 sequence: CMKIVSNQPQHF. The CDR3 nucleotides read TGCATGAAGATTGTCAGCAATCAGCCCCAGCATTTT.